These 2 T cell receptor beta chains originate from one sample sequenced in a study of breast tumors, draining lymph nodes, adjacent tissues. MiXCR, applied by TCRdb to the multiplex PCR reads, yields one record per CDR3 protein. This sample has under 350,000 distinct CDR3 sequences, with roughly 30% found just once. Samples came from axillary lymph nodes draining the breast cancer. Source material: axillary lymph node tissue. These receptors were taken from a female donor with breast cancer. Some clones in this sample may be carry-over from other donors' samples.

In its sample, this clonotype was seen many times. For the CDR3, the DNA is TGTGCCATCAGAGGGACATTGGAGCAGTTCTTC. Its translation is CAIRGTLEQFF. The chain links TRBV10-3 to TRBJ2-1, with D perhaps TRBD1 (6 bases). Trimming took 6 bases from V and 10 from J, leaving 10 bases between them. The CDR3 spans 11 residues. Germline CDR1 is ENHRY and CDR2 is SYGVKD.

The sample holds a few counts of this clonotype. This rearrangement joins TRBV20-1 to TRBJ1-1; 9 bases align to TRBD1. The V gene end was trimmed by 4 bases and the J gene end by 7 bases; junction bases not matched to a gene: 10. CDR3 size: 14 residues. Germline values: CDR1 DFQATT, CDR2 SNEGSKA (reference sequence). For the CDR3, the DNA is TGCAGTGCTATAGCCGGGACAGGGCGAGTTGAAGCTTTCTTT. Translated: CSAIAGTGRVEAFF.